Described below is a single TCR beta chain sequence and its context. Its antigen is unidentified. The entry originates in a study of OX40 agonist ivuxolimab in advanced cancers. Whole-study results and caveats: Relative to CD4+ cells, CD8+ T cells on average had more expanded clones. With doses of 0.1 to 3.0 mg/kg, CD4+ and CD8+ blood T cells had undergone clonal expansion by week 6.

The V and J ends lost 4 bases and 5 bases respectively, with 11 bases between them. In germline, CDR1 is SGHTS, CDR2 YDEGEE. CDR3 size: 13 residues. Data came from immunoSEQ multiplex PCR; TCRdb stores just in-frame clones and leaves some out. The data show 60,000 to 75,000 clones, roughly nine tenths seen once. This rearrangement joins TRBV5-8 to TRBJ2-3; D gene ambiguous. This TCR was recovered from an adult with an advanced solid tumor such as melanoma, head and neck, liver or kidney cancer. The sample in question was CD4+ or CD8+ T cells sorted from blood, obtained in a trial of the OX40 agonist ivuxolimab. The DNA for the CDR3 is TGTGCCAGCAGCGGTGGTTTTAGAGATACGCAGTATTTT. Its protein product is CASSGGFRDTQYF.